This T cell receptor (beta chain) is from a study of blood T cells in healthy people across ages. Study results and limitations: It was found that TCR beta diversity correlated strongly with the percentage of naive T cells. Diversity was higher, and naive CD4+ cells more numerous, in long-lived donors than in aged donors.

Primers used in a second PCR of about 6 to 12 cycles were a sample-barcoded 5' primer and a J-beta primer mix. Paired-end reads containing CDR3 totaled no fewer than 3 million for each sample. TCRdb independently ran MiXCR on the 5' RACE reads; one entry per CDR3 protein. Found here are about 1.1 million distinct CDR3 sequences, roughly two fifths of them singletons; the top ten hold roughly 14%. There were healthy Caucasian individuals from Russia, aged roughly 6 to 95, serving as donors. The germline V gene encodes CDR1 ENHRY and CDR2 SYGVKD. The CDR3 contains 14 residues. The V end lost 7 bases, the J end lost 0 bases, and 11 bases lay between the germline ends. As concerns this clonotype: No antigen is known for it.

J is TRBJ2-3 and V is TRBV10-3; D is unclear. This receptor was taken from a man younger than 30 in good health. The material sequenced was blood. This CDR3 is CAITQDTSTDTQYF. CDR3 in DNA: TGTGCCATCACCCAAGACACCAGCACAGATACGCAGTATTTT.